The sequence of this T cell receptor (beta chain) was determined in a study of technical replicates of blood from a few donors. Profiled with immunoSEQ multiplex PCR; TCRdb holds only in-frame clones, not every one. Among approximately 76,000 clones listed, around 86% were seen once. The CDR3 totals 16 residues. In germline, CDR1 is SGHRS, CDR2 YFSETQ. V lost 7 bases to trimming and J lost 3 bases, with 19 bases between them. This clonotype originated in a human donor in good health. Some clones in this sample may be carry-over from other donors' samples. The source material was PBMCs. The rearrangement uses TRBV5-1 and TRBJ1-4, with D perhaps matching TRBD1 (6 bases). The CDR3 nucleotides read TGCGCCAGCGCCCAACAGGGAGGGGTAGCTAATGAAAAACTGTTTTTT. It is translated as CASAQQGGVANEKLFF.